This T cell receptor beta chain was obtained from a study of T cell changes during pregnancy in multiple sclerosis. The table came from immunoSEQ multiplex PCR; TCRdb's copy has only in-frame clones and leaves some out. Of more than 25,000 clones in the sample, around 89% were seen once. The germline CDR1 and CDR2 sequences are SGHNT and YENEEA. The CDR3 loop spans 13 amino acids. Between the trimmed V and J ends, which lost 0 bases and 3 bases, there was a span of 4 bases. Sequenced material: CD8+ T cells from peripheral blood mononuclear cells, taken after pregnancy. The chain employs TRBV11-3 and TRBJ2-3; unclear D gene. The clonotype comes from a female donor with multiple sclerosis, enrolled in a pregnancy study. The CDR3 nucleotides are TGTGCCAGCAGCTTAGAGCAGACAGATACGCAGTATTTT. Amino acid sequence: CASSLEQTDTQYF.